What follows are 20 T cell receptor beta chains derived from one specimen sequenced in a study of T cells after yellow fever vaccination. TCRdb re-called the 5' RACE reads through MiXCR, storing one row per CDR3 protein. The sample has some 600,000 distinct CDR3 sequences, around 16% seen once. This sample comprised PBMCs, obtained 5 days after the first yellow fever vaccination. The receptors were gathered from a man aged 18 to 30 who received the YFV17D yellow fever vaccine.

Written as DNA, the CDR3 is TGTGCCAGCAGAAGGGTTTACGAGCAGTACTTC. It encodes CASRRVYEQYF. This rearrangement joins TRBV2 to TRBJ2-7; no definite D call. The CDR3 extends over 11 amino acids. Between the trimmed V and J ends, which lost 6 bases and 4 bases, there was a span of 7 bases. Germline lookup yields CDR1 SNHLY and CDR2 FYNNEI.

This clonotype was picked up a small number of times. This chain joins TRBV11-2 and TRBJ2-3; D not resolved. Trimming removed 2 bases at V and 2 bases at J, with 20 bases between. The CDR3 totals 18 residues. CDR1 SGHAT and CDR2 FQNNGV come from the germline V gene. DNA for the CDR3: TGTGCCAGCAGCTTAAATCGTCTAATAGGGCAACCCACAGATACGCAGTATTTT. It specifies CASSLNRLIGQPTDTQYF.

The chain carries TRBV29-1 and TRBJ1-1; 8 bases are a match to TRBD1. CDR3 length: 17 amino acids. With 0 bases clipped from V and 0 bases from J, the junction kept 9 bases outside the gene matches. Germline loops: CDR1 SQVTM, CDR2 ANQGSEA. The DNA of the CDR3 is TGCAGCGTTGAAGATTGGGGACCAGGGGGCATGAACACTGAAGCTTTCTTT. Amino acid sequence: CSVEDWGPGGMNTEAFF.

DNA for the CDR3: TGTGCCAGCAGTTATCAACAGACCAATCAGCCCCAGCATTTT. It codes for CASSYQQTNQPQHF. V gene TRBV6-2 or TRBV6-3 combines with J gene TRBJ1-5; D remains ambiguous. V was shortened by 3 bases and J by 3 bases, with 9 bases between the two germline ends. The CDR3 sequence is 14 residues long. Germline V gives CDR1 MNHEY, CDR2 SVGEGT.

In its sample, this clonotype was seen a few times. The CDR3 region is CASSYSQYEQYF. CDR3 DNA: TGTGCCAGCAGTTACAGCCAGTACGAGCAGTACTTC. The rearrangement joins TRBV6-2 or TRBV6-3 to TRBJ2-7; D remains ambiguous. V was trimmed by 2 bases and J by 4 bases, leaving 6 bases between them. Germline-derived CDR1 and CDR2 are MNHEY and SVGEGT. This CDR3 contains 12 residues.

The rearrangement uses TRBV2 and TRBJ1-1, with D hard to call. Trimming cost V 6 bases and J 3 bases, with 17 bases left between them. CDR3 length: 15 residues. CDR1 SNHLY and CDR2 FYNNEI come from the germline V gene. The CDR3 protein is CASRYRERKHTEAFF. The DNA for the CDR3 is TGTGCCAGCAGGTACCGGGAGCGGAAGCACACTGAAGCTTTCTTT.

This chain uses TRBV6-1 with TRBJ1-2; TRBD1 agrees at 12 bases. The germline gives CDR1 MNHNS, CDR2 SASEGT. Germline trimming cut 6 bases from V and 4 bases from J; bases unmatched to any gene: 9. This CDR3 has 16 residues. CDR3: CASSLGQGAHGYGYTF. Here the CDR3 DNA reads TGTGCCAGCAGCTTGGGACAGGGGGCGCATGGCTATGGCTACACCTTC.

V and J are TRBV25-1 and TRBJ1-1; D is possibly TRBD1 (6 bases). The germline gives CDR1 MGHDK, CDR2 SYGVNS. The V end was cut by 6 bases, the J end by 3 bases, with 14 bases between. The CDR3 contains 14 residues. The CDR3 DNA is TGTGCCAGCAGCATAGGGGGGACGGACACTGAAGCTTTCTTT. It translates to CASSIGGTDTEAFF.

This clonotype was counted only a few times. This chain's CDR3 is CASNRGTGVWPQHF. The CDR3 region has the DNA TGTGCCAGCAACCGGGGGACAGGGGTTTGGCCCCAGCATTTT. This chain connects TRBV6-1 to TRBJ1-5; 10 bases match TRBD1. The CDR3 contains 14 residues. The germline gives CDR1 MNHNS, CDR2 SASEGT. Trimming cost V 7 bases and J 9 bases; bases outside gene matches: 9.

The chain employs TRBV20-1 and TRBJ2-3; tentatively, D is TRBD1 (6 bases). Per germline, CDR1 DFQATT and CDR2 SNEGSKA (reference sequence). The CDR3 sequence is 11 residues long. Here the CDR3 DNA reads TGCAGGGCGGCCAGGGGAGATACGCAGTATTTT. Translating gives CRAARGDTQYF.

The chain couples TRBV6-2 or TRBV6-3 to TRBJ2-2; 7 bases are shared with TRBD2. Germline trimming cut 6 bases from V and 1 base from J; bases unmatched to any gene: 11. The CDR3 has 17 amino acids. Germline values: CDR1 MNHEY, CDR2 SVGEGT. The CDR3 protein is CASRKRERGENTGELFF. CDR3 DNA sequence: TGTGCCAGCAGGAAGAGGGAGCGGGGCGAGAACACCGGGGAGCTGTTTTTT.

In its sample, this clonotype was seen many times. The chain carries TRBV3-1 and TRBJ2-3; 11 bases match TRBD2. The CDR3 length is 20 residues. The germline V gene encodes CDR1 LGHDT and CDR2 YNNKEL (reference sequence). The ends lost 0 bases at V and 2 bases at J; junction bases unmatched: 13. This chain's CDR3 is CASSQEVGLAGGFSTDTQYF. The CDR3, as DNA: TGTGCCAGCAGCCAAGAGGTGGGGCTAGCGGGGGGCTTTTCCACAGATACGCAGTATTTT.

The chain uses TRBV15 and TRBJ2-1; 9 positions agree with TRBD1. The CDR3 is 18 residues long. Germline V gives CDR1 LNHNV, CDR2 YYDKDF (reference sequence). Trimming took 3 bases from V and 3 from J; bases not matched to a gene: 12. The CDR3 region has the DNA TGTGCCACCAGCAGGGAAACCGGGACAGGGTTCCTCTACAATGAGCAGTTCTTC. It translates to CATSRETGTGFLYNEQFF.

This clonotype was picked up a small number of times. The chain joins TRBV6-5 to TRBJ1-5; D not resolved. The CDR3 is 13 amino acids. V was clipped by 7 bases and J by 5 bases, with 12 bases between them. Germline assignment: CDR1 MNHEY and CDR2 SVGAGI. The CDR3 DNA reads as TGTGCCAGCACTTGGGGTTCGGATCAGCCCCAGCATTTT. It encodes CASTWGSDQPQHF.

This clonotype appeared a few times. V gene TRBV29-1 combines with J gene TRBJ1-1; D is ambiguous. The CDR3 runs 11 residues. CDR1 and CDR2 from the germline V gene are SQVTM and ANQGSEA. Trimming took 4 bases from V and 4 from J, leaving 7 bases between them. For the CDR3, the DNA is TGCAGCGTTGGGATGGTCACTGAAGCTTTCTTT. Translating gives CSVGMVTEAFF.

The V call is TRBV30, the J call TRBJ1-5, with D maybe TRBD1 (5 bases). The CDR3 runs 14 residues. V gave up 5 bases and J gave up 4 bases, with 15 bases separating them. Germline values: CDR1 GTSNPN, CDR2 SVGIG (reference sequence). The CDR3 reads CAWGSGTFNQPQHF. CDR3 coding DNA: TGTGCCTGGGGCTCCGGGACGTTTAATCAGCCCCAGCATTTT.

In its sample, this clonotype was seen many times. CDR3 DNA: TGTGCCAGTACCCAGGGGGCGCTTGAGACCCAGTACTTC. This gives the protein CASTQGALETQYF. The rearrangement uses TRBV6-6 and TRBJ2-5, with 8 positions matching TRBD1. Germline V lookup: CDR1 MNHNY, CDR2 SVGAGI (reference sequence). With 9 bases clipped from V and 5 bases from J, the junction kept 8 bases outside the gene matches. CDR3 length: 13 residues.

This rearrangement joins TRBV5-1 to TRBJ2-6; the D gene is possibly TRBD1 (6 bases). Germline V CDR1 and CDR2: SGHRS, YFSETQ. The V end lost 1 base, the J end lost 0 bases, and 11 bases lay between the germline ends. The CDR3 has 17 residues. CDR3 sequence reads: CASSLQGTSSGANVLTF. The CDR3 nucleotides read TGCGCCAGCAGCTTGCAGGGGACCAGCTCTGGGGCCAACGTCCTGACTTTC.

This chain connects TRBV7-2 to TRBJ1-1; D ambiguous. The V and J ends lost 0 bases and 5 bases respectively, with 16 bases between them. Germline CDR1 reads SGHTA; CDR2 reads FQGNSA. The CDR3 spans 16 residues. The CDR3 protein is CASSLAAGSPGTEAFF. The CDR3 DNA sequence: TGTGCCAGCAGCTTAGCCGCCGGATCCCCCGGGACTGAAGCTTTCTTT.

This clonotype was detected only a few times. V usage is TRBV7-2 and J usage is TRBJ2-3, with 13 bases identical to TRBD2. The CDR3 has 16 amino acids. Losses at the gene ends were 5 bases for V and 2 bases for J; bases not matched to a gene: 4. CDR1 SGHTA and CDR2 FQGNSA come from the germline V gene. The CDR3 loop is CASSHTSGGDTDTQYF. The DNA for the CDR3 is TGTGCCAGCAGCCACACTAGCGGGGGGGACACAGATACGCAGTATTTT.